The present TCR beta chain was sequenced within a study of blood T cell repertoires in COVID-19. Across the study: Material from acute and convalescent COVID-19 was sourced from the United States, Italy and Spain. T cells, B-cell-depleted T cells, or PBMCs provided the cDNA or gDNA that served as material.

This CDR3 is built from 17 residues. V was pared by 5 bases and J by 0 bases, with 14 bases between. Germline lookup yields CDR1 SEHNR and CDR2 FQNEAQ (reference sequence). In the source study's methods: Reference gene primer amplification gave nucleated cell count estimates. Assay used: immunoSEQ multiplex PCR; TCRdb lists only in-frame clones, some missing. That table gives V, J and clone size, and the DNA gave D and trimming. The sample carries roughly 280,000 clones, about 86% recorded once. Sequencing was carried out using peripheral blood. This chain connects TRBV7-9 to TRBJ1-6; D not resolved. This TCR was recovered from a man aged 25 to 45 with active or convalescent COVID-19. The CDR3 DNA sequence: TGTGCCAGCAGCCCCCTCACCCCGAGCTCCTATAATTCACCCCTCCACTTT. This gives the protein CASSPLTPSSYNSPLHF.